This paragraph reports one TCR beta chain. Its specificity is not known. The sample belongs to a study of cytomegalovirus exposure and HLA in healthy donors. Study observations and caveats: HLA alleles were associated with around 17,000 TCR beta sequences in a later analysis at 0.05 false discovery rate.

The PCR ran on 60 Vbeta and 13 Jbeta primers. Assay: immunoSEQ multiplex PCR; the TCRdb copy retains only in-frame clones and omits some. The data contain fewer than 200,000 clones, approximately 81% of them singletons. V shed 5 bases, J shed 1 base, and the junction held 13 bases outside the gene matches. The CDR3 sequence is 19 residues long. Germline V lookup: CDR1 SGHTA, CDR2 FQGNSA. This chain connects TRBV7-2 to TRBJ2-7, with 14 bases that match TRBD2. This sequence originates from a male donor in good health and CMV-seronegative. Sequenced sample: PBMCs. CDR3 coding DNA: TGTGCCAGCAGCCCGCGGGGACTAGCGGGAGTTAGTACTTCCTACGAGCAGTACTTC. Translating gives CASSPRGLAGVSTSYEQYF. The variable domain in full, completed from reference TRBV7-2 and TRBJ2-7, reads GAGVSQSPSNKVTEKGKDVELRCDPISGHTALYWYRQSLGQGLEFLIYFQGNSAPDKSGLPSDRFSAERTGGSVSTLTIQRTQQEDSAVYLCASSPRGLAGVSTSYEQYFGPGTRLTVT.